Following are 12 T cell receptor beta chains from one sample sequenced in a study of blood T cells in healthy people across ages. Then a second PCR, running about 6 to 12 cycles, was carried out with a sample-barcoded 5' primer and a J-beta primer mix. MiXCR, applied by TCRdb to the 5' RACE reads, yields one record per CDR3 protein. There are about 1.6 million distinct CDR3 sequences in the sample; roughly 30% occur only once, and about 10% lies in the top ten. Sequenced: blood. These receptors came from a woman aged 25 to 39 in good health.

Only a few counts were recorded for this clonotype. The V call is TRBV7-2, the J call TRBJ2-2; D possibly corresponds to TRBD1 (5 bases). This CDR3 contains 16 residues. The germline V gene has CDR1 SGHTA and CDR2 FQGNSA. The ends were cut back, 4 bases at V and 0 bases at J, with 12 bases in the middle. The chain's CDR3 is CASSSRVPANTGELFF. In DNA form, the CDR3 reads TGTGCCAGCAGCTCCAGGGTCCCCGCGAACACCGGGGAGCTGTTTTTT.

This rearrangement joins TRBV11-2 to TRBJ2-5; D is possibly TRBD2 (6 bases). Trimming took 5 bases from V and 13 from J, leaving 23 bases between them. This CDR3 contains 14 residues. Looked up from germline, CDR1 is SGHAT and CDR2 is FQNNGV. The CDR3 bases are TGTGCCAGCAGCGAACCGGGACTCCAAGTCATAACGTACTTC. Its protein product is CASSEPGLQVITYF.

The genes are TRBV7-9 and TRBJ2-2; no clear D gene. Trimming shortened V by 5 bases and J by 3 bases, and 22 bases separated the two germline ends. Germline lookup yields CDR1 SEHNR and CDR2 FQNEAQ (reference sequence). CDR3 length: 18 residues. The CDR3 region has the DNA TGTGCCAGCAGCACCCGGCATTGGGAAACGCGGCACACCGGGGAGCTGTTTTTT. Its protein is CASSTRHWETRHTGELFF.

A note on this clonotype: At one of its ends the junction is not consistent with the germline gene, which may arise from a read error. CDR3 sequence reads: CATRPGPGSTDAQYF. The CDR3 DNA follows: TGTGCCACCCGTCCCGGGCCAGGGAGCACAGATGCGCAGTATTTT. V gene TRBV28 combines with J gene TRBJ2-3; D tentatively fits TRBD1 or TRBD2 (5 bases each). The germline V gene has CDR1 MDHEN and CDR2 SYDVKM. The length of the CDR3 is 15 residues.

This chain joins TRBV27 and TRBJ2-3; no clear D gene. The germline gives CDR1 MNHEY, CDR2 SMNVEV (reference sequence). V was clipped by 2 bases and J by 4 bases, with 13 bases between them. This CDR3 has 15 amino acids. CDR3 sequence reads: CASSLHRRTADTQYF. CDR3 DNA: TGTGCCAGCAGTTTACATCGCCGCACTGCAGATACGCAGTATTTT.

The V gene is TRBV30, the J gene TRBJ1-1, with 7 bases aligning to TRBD1. Germline V lookup: CDR1 GTSNPN, CDR2 SVGIG (reference sequence). The V gene end was trimmed by 6 bases and the J gene end by 1 base; junction bases not matched to a gene: 5. The CDR3 covers 13 residues. Here the CDR3 DNA reads TGTGCCTGTGACAGGGTGGGGAACACTGAAGCTTTCTTT. Residues: CACDRVGNTEAFF.

The J gene is TRBJ2-7, the V gene TRBV30; D is unresolved. CDR1 is GTSNPN and CDR2 is SVGIG in the germline V gene (reference sequence). The CDR3 is 14 amino acids. V lost 1 base and J lost 0, with 10 bases in between. Here the CDR3 reads CAWSEGWGSYEQYF. The CDR3, as DNA: TGTGCCTGGAGTGAGGGATGGGGCTCCTACGAGCAGTACTTC. The full variable domain, completed using reference TRBV30 and TRBJ2-7, is SQTIHQWPATLVQPVGSPLSLECTVEGTSNPNLYWYRQAAGRGLQLLFYSVGIGQISSEVPQNLSASRPQDRQFILSSKKLLLSDSGFYLCAWSEGWGSYEQYFGPGTRLTVT.

V is TRBV12-3 or TRBV12-4 and J is TRBJ2-6, with D uncertain. The CDR3 has 17 amino acids. V lost 1 base, J lost 0 bases, and 10 bases lay in between. In nucleotides, the CDR3 is TGTGCCAGCAGTTTAGGGGCTTTAAACTCTGGGGCCAACGTCCTGACTTTC. It encodes CASSLGALNSGANVLTF.

The chain employs TRBV28 and TRBJ1-5, with D hard to call. The CDR3 contains 17 residues. The germline V gene has CDR1 MDHEN and CDR2 SYDVKM. V lost 8 bases, J lost 1 base, and 21 bases lay in between. CDR3: CASEQIMGRLSNQPQHF. CDR3 nucleotides: TGTGCCAGCGAGCAAATTATGGGGAGGTTGAGCAATCAGCCCCAGCATTTT.

This clonotype occurred once. The rearrangement links TRBV28 to TRBJ2-7, with D possibly TRBD1 on 6 matching bases. Germline V gene lookup returns CDR1 MDHEN and CDR2 SYDVKM. V was trimmed by 3 bases and J by 0 bases, leaving 15 bases between them. This CDR3 region has 16 residues. CDR3 sequence: CASSFPRTANSYEQYF. The DNA of the CDR3 is TGTGCCAGCAGTTTCCCCCGGACAGCGAACTCCTACGAGCAGTACTTC.

The chain is built from TRBV6-5 and TRBJ1-2, with 8 nucleotides matching TRBD1. V was pared by 2 bases and J by 6 bases, with 5 bases of the junction left unmatched. The CDR3 covers 14 residues. Looked up from germline, CDR1 is MNHEY and CDR2 is SVGAGI. CDR3 sequence reads: CASSYVGQGNGYTF. The CDR3, as DNA: TGTGCCAGCAGTTACGTTGGACAGGGAAATGGCTACACCTTC.

A remark on this clonotype: An end of the junction differs from the germline gene, which may be a read error. The CDR3 DNA follows: TGTGCCAGCAGCCAAGGGGGTAGCGGGAGGGCCCATGGGGCCAACGTTCTGACTTTC. It is translated as CASSQGGSGRAHGANVLTF. The rearrangement joins TRBV4-2 to TRBJ2-6, with TRBD2 matching 11 bases. This CDR3 is 19 amino acids long. CDR1 and CDR2 from the germline V gene are LGHNA and YNFKEQ.